This is a list of T cell receptor beta chains from one sample in a study of OX40 agonist ivuxolimab in advanced cancers. Libraries were prepared by immunoSEQ multiplex PCR; TCRdb keeps only in-frame clonotypes and omits some of them. This sample has 35,000 to 40,000 clones, with over 70% found just once. The material was CD4+ or CD8+ T cells sorted from blood, obtained in a trial of the OX40 agonist ivuxolimab. These receptor sequences come from an adult with an advanced solid tumor such as melanoma, head and neck, liver or kidney cancer. Both conserved end residues are part of each CDR3. The D gene is left open where the match is weak. Clone size appears in some rows only: once, few, many, or a class for an expanded clone.

j_gene: TRBJ2-7
v_gene: TRBV5-1
abundance: NA
d_gene: NA
CDR3aa: CASSLVGITNEQYF
CDR3nt: TGCGCCAGCAGCTTGGTTGGAATAACGAACGAGCAGTACTTC

j_gene: TRBJ2-2
v_gene: TRBV13
abundance: NA
d_gene: NA
CDR3aa: CASSLWGATGELFF
CDR3nt: TGTGCCAGCAGCTTATGGGGGGCCACCGGGGAGCTGTTTTTT

j_gene: TRBJ1-1
v_gene: TRBV9
abundance: few
d_gene: NA
CDR3aa: CASSVLGNTEAFF
CDR3nt: TGTGCCAGCAGCGTCCTGGGGAACACTGAAGCTTTCTTT

j_gene: TRBJ2-2
v_gene: TRBV18
abundance: NA
d_gene: NA
CDR3aa: CASSERVDDTGELFF
CDR3nt: TGTGCCAGCTCAGAACGAGTGGATGACACCGGGGAGCTGTTTTTT

j_gene: TRBJ1-4
v_gene: TRBV6-1
abundance: NA
d_gene: TRBD1
CDR3aa: CASSVTTGRDEKLFF
CDR3nt: TGTGCCAGCAGTGTTACGACAGGGAGGGATGAAAAACTGTTTTTT

j_gene: TRBJ2-5
v_gene: TRBV6-1
abundance: NA
d_gene: NA
CDR3aa: CASGFLTGHQETQYF
CDR3nt: TGTGCCAGCGGATTCCTCACAGGACACCAAGAGACCCAGTACTTC

j_gene: TRBJ1-1
v_gene: TRBV5-6
abundance: NA
d_gene: NA
CDR3aa: CASSLGFEAFF
CDR3nt: TGTGCCAGCAGCTTAGGATTTGAAGCTTTCTTT

j_gene: TRBJ2-2
v_gene: TRBV23-1
abundance: few
d_gene: TRBD1
CDR3aa: CASSHPGGSNTGELFF
CDR3nt: TGCGCCAGCAGTCATCCAGGGGGCTCGAACACCGGGGAGCTGTTTTTT

j_gene: TRBJ2-7
v_gene: TRBV29-1
abundance: NA
d_gene: TRBD2
CDR3aa: CSVTTRLAPYEQYF
CDR3nt: TGCAGCGTTACTACCCGACTAGCGCCCTACGAGCAGTACTTC

j_gene: TRBJ2-7
v_gene: TRBV6-1
abundance: NA
d_gene: TRBD2
CDR3aa: CASSEVSSGGISYEQYF
CDR3nt: TGTGCCAGCAGTGAAGTGTCTAGCGGGGGGATCTCCTACGAGCAGTACTTC

j_gene: TRBJ2-7
v_gene: TRBV5-1
abundance: NA
d_gene: TRBD2
CDR3aa: CASSLAGLAGGVYEQYF
CDR3nt: TGCGCCAGCAGCTTGGCAGGGTTAGCGGGAGGGGTCTACGAGCAGTACTTC

j_gene: TRBJ2-2
v_gene: TRBV5-1
abundance: NA
d_gene: NA
CDR3aa: CASSRGTLYTGELFF
CDR3nt: TGCGCCAGCAGTCGCGGGACACTTTACACCGGGGAGCTGTTTTTT

j_gene: TRBJ1-1
v_gene: TRBV5-6
abundance: NA
d_gene: NA
CDR3aa: CASSDKTDKNTEAFF
CDR3nt: TGTGCCAGCAGCGATAAGACAGACAAGAACACTGAAGCTTTCTTT

j_gene: TRBJ1-4
v_gene: TRBV4-1
abundance: NA
d_gene: NA
CDR3aa: CASSQDESATHVEKLFF
CDR3nt: TGCGCCAGCAGCCAAGATGAGTCGGCCACCCACGTTGAAAAACTGTTTTTT

j_gene: TRBJ1-2
v_gene: TRBV5-1
abundance: once
d_gene: NA
CDR3aa: CASSLWPPARGYTF
CDR3nt: TGTGCCAGCAGCTTGTGGCCACCCGCGAGGGGCTACACCTTC